The present entry profiles one T cell receptor (beta chain) with its context. The Seattle patients, enrolled during active infection, were followed longitudinally. This specimen comes from a study of blood T cell repertoires in COVID-19. At the level of the study: Samples of COVID-19 (acute and convalescent) were obtained from the United States, Italy and Spain. Sources were T cells, B-cell-depleted T cells, or PBMCs; the material itself was cDNA or gDNA.

Germline V gene sequence: CDR1 SEHNR, CDR2 FQNEAQ (reference sequence). The CDR3 has 15 amino acids. V was clipped by 4 bases and J by 9 bases, with 21 bases between them. Original handling: Nucleated cell counts were estimated from reference gene primer amplification. TCRdb's copy holds only in-frame clones and misses some; the assay was immunoSEQ multiplex PCR. V, J and clone size were drawn from that table, and D and trimming were deduced from the DNA. The sample holds about 58,000 clones, about 86% seen once. This receptor was identified in a man older than 75 with COVID-19, enrolled during active disease. The chain combines TRBV7-9 with TRBJ1-1; D is undetermined. Sequences were obtained from peripheral blood. The chain's CDR3 is CASSSNAAGLKQAFF. CDR3 coding DNA: TGTGCCAGCAGCTCTAACGCGGCCGGGTTGAAGCAAGCTTTCTTT.